This entry lists 21 T cell receptor beta chains sequenced from one sample in a study of shared clonotypes between healthy human individuals. TCRdb's table, derived via immunoSEQ multiplex PCR, lists solely in-frame clones and lacks some. The repertoire holds approximately 2,300,000 clones, with less than 95% as singletons. The sample was naive CD4+ T cells from PBMCs. Subset indicated: CD45RA+ positively selected. The receptor set was obtained from a man between 18 and 35 years old in good health. Some clones in this sample may be carry-over from other donors' samples.

The chain couples TRBV5-1 to TRBJ1-3; 8 positions match TRBD1. The trim removed 3 bases at V and 2 bases at J, leaving 4 bases unmatched. Germline CDR1 SGHRS, CDR2 YFSETQ. This CDR3 is built from 15 residues. The CDR3 reads CASSSQGATGNTIYF. The CDR3, as DNA: TGCGCCAGCAGCTCCCAGGGGGCGACTGGAAACACCATATATTTT.

This clone appeared once. The V and J genes are TRBV28 and TRBJ1-2, with TRBD1 matching 7 bases. CDR3 length: 15 residues. J lost 5 bases, V lost 6 bases, and 12 bases had no gene match. Germline-derived CDR1 and CDR2 are MDHEN and SYDVKM. The CDR3 DNA reads as TGTGCCAGCAGACGAGCCGGGACAGCAACTTATGGCTACACCTTC. Its translation: CASRRAGTATYGYTF.

This clone was seen only once. The same CDR3 also results from other DNA sequences found in this sample. CDR3 DNA: TGTGCCATCGGGGACACCTGGGGTGACTATGGCTACACCTTC. It codes for CAIGDTWGDYGYTF. The chain uses TRBV10-3 and TRBJ1-2; the D gene is possibly TRBD1 (6 bases). V was pared by 8 bases and J by 3 bases, with 16 bases between. The CDR3 consists of 14 residues. Germline CDR1 is ENHRY and CDR2 is SYGVKD.

The rearrangement links TRBV30 to TRBJ2-1; 7 bases line up with TRBD1. The trim removed 1 base at V and 4 bases at J, leaving 4 bases unmatched. CDR1 is GTSNPN and CDR2 is SVGIG in the germline V gene (reference sequence). This CDR3 is built from 14 residues. DNA of the CDR3: TGTGCCTGGAGTGATGGGACAGAGTACAATGAGCAGTTCTTC. Protein: CAWSDGTEYNEQFF. Complete variable domain (other parts from reference TRBV30 and TRBJ2-1): SQTIHQWPATLVQPVGSPLSLECTVEGTSNPNLYWYRQAAGRGLQLLFYSVGIGQISSEVPQNLSASRPQDRQFILSSKKLLLSDSGFYLCAWSDGTEYNEQFFGPGTRLTVL.

The rearrangement joins TRBV9 to TRBJ1-2, with 9 bases fitting TRBD1. The germline V gene encodes CDR1 SGDLS and CDR2 YYNGEE. The CDR3 extends over 13 amino acids. J was trimmed by 14 bases and V by 3 bases; bases with no gene match: 11. CDR3 bases: TGTGCCAGCAGCGGCTTCGGACAGGGGAGGCGGACCTTC. Translation: CASSGFGQGRRTF. Complete variable domain (other parts from reference TRBV9 and TRBJ1-2): DSGVTQTPKHLITATGQRVTLRCSPRSGDLSVYWYQQSLDQGLQFLIQYYNGEERAKGNILERFSAQQFPDLHSELNLSSLELGDSALYFCASSGFGQGRRTFGSGTRLTVV.

On this clone itself: Additional DNA sequences in this sample encode the identical CDR3. The CDR3 protein is CASSPPGPEAFF. The CDR3, as DNA: TGTGCCAGTAGTCCCCCGGGCCCTGAAGCTTTCTTT. The V call is TRBV19, the J call TRBJ1-1; D is unclear. Germline loops: CDR1 LNHDA, CDR2 SQIVND (reference sequence). The CDR3 runs to 12 residues. Trimming shortened V by 5 bases and J by 6 bases, and 10 bases separated the two germline ends.

V usage is TRBV9 and J usage is TRBJ1-1, with D possibly TRBD1 on 6 matching bases. Germline CDR1 is SGDLS and CDR2 is YYNGEE. The CDR3 sequence is 15 residues long. V was pared by 0 bases and J by 1 base, with 10 bases between. CDR3 region: CASSVVLRGNTEAFF. CDR3 nucleotides: TGTGCCAGCAGCGTAGTCCTCAGGGGGAACACTGAAGCTTTCTTT.

About this clone itself: The same CDR3 is also encoded by other DNA sequences in this sample. The V and J genes are TRBV4-1 and TRBJ2-1; TRBD2 matches 15 bases. Per germline, CDR1 MGHRA and CDR2 YSYEKL. V lost 1 base and J lost 10; bases outside the gene matches: 2. The CDR3 is 15 amino acids. The CDR3 DNA is TGCGCCAGCAGCCAAGCAGGGACTAGCGGGAGGGAGCAGTTCTTC. This gives the protein CASSQAGTSGREQFF.

The chain has TRBV11-2 and TRBJ1-5; 11 bases are shared with TRBD1. Germline CDR1 SGHAT, CDR2 FQNNGV. The CDR3 totals 14 residues. Losses at the gene ends were 3 bases for V and 7 bases for J; bases not matched to a gene: 2. The CDR3 nucleotides read TGTGCCAGCAGCTTGGACAGGGGGCGACAGCCCCAGCATTTT. It translates to CASSLDRGRQPQHF.

This clone was seen only once. This chain links TRBV27 with TRBJ1-2, with D unresolved. V was trimmed by 3 bases and J by 8 bases, leaving 13 bases between them. CDR1 and CDR2 (germline): MNHEY, SMNVEV (reference sequence). The CDR3 is made up of 13 amino acids. The CDR3 here is CASSLRAERGYTF. CDR3 coding DNA: TGTGCCAGCAGTTTGCGGGCAGAACGAGGCTACACCTTC.

V and J are TRBV29-1 and TRBJ2-7; a possible D gene is TRBD1 (6 bases). The ends were cut back, 6 bases at V and 6 bases at J, with 15 bases in the middle. CDR1 is SQVTM, CDR2 ANQGSEA, per germline. The CDR3 length is 12 residues. The CDR3 DNA reads TGCAGCGTCGCACCGACAGGTGGCGAGCAGTACTTC. It codes for CSVAPTGGEQYF.

The chain recombines TRBV7-3 with TRBJ2-7; 12 nucleotides line up with TRBD2. J lost 4 bases, V lost 4 bases, and 5 bases had no gene match. Looked up from germline, CDR1 is SGHTA and CDR2 is FQGTGA. This CDR3 has 15 residues. The CDR3 nucleotides are TGTGCCAGCAGCTCCTCCGGGACTAGCGGGTACGAGCAGTACTTC. Residues: CASSSSGTSGYEQYF.

In regard to this clone: The sample carries other DNA sequences with the same CDR3. This chain uses TRBV11-2 with TRBJ2-1, with TRBD2 matching 9 bases. Germline V gene lookup returns CDR1 SGHAT and CDR2 FQNNGV. The CDR3 covers 14 residues. V lost 4 bases and J lost 3; bases outside the gene matches: 1. CDR3 region: CASSSTSGYNEQFF. In DNA form, the CDR3 reads TGTGCCAGCAGCTCGACTAGCGGCTACAATGAGCAGTTCTTC.

This rearrangement joins TRBV28 to TRBJ2-2; no firm D call. The CDR3 totals 13 residues. Per germline, CDR1 MDHEN and CDR2 SYDVKM. Deletions cut 7 bases from V and 6 bases from J, with 12 bases between. The CDR3 protein is CASNEDQAGELFF. DNA of the CDR3: TGTGCCAGCAACGAGGACCAGGCCGGGGAGCTGTTTTTT.

The chain joins TRBV11-2 to TRBJ1-2, with unresolved D. V shed 4 bases and J shed 8 bases, with 11 bases lying between them. This CDR3 spans 12 amino acids. CDR1 SGHAT and CDR2 FQNNGV come from the germline V gene. CDR3 DNA sequence: TGTGCCAGCAGCTCAACTCGGGCAGGCTACACCTTC. This translates into CASSSTRAGYTF.

The chain links TRBV5-8 to TRBJ1-2; 7 bases fit TRBD1. CDR3 length: 14 amino acids. The V and J ends lost 3 bases and 4 bases, in that order; junction bases with no gene match: 6. The V gene's germline CDR1 is SGHTS and CDR2 YDEGEE. CDR3: CASSSATGIYGYTF. CDR3 in DNA: TGTGCCAGCAGCTCAGCGACAGGGATCTATGGCTACACCTTC.

The chain carries TRBV5-4 and TRBJ2-7; no reliable D call. The CDR3 is made up of 13 amino acids. The ends were cut back, 3 bases at V and 0 bases at J, with 7 bases in the middle. Germline CDR1 and CDR2: SGHNT and YYREEE (reference sequence). CDR3 DNA sequence: TGTGCCAGCAGCTCGAGCACCTCCTACGAGCAGTACTTC. It codes for CASSSSTSYEQYF.

For this clone: Other DNA sequences in the sample encode the same CDR3. The V and J genes are TRBV15 and TRBJ1-2, with a weak D call TRBD1 (6 bases). The CDR3 spans 12 residues. Germline loops: CDR1 LNHNV, CDR2 YYDKDF (reference sequence). Trimming removed 3 bases at V and 5 bases at J, with 7 bases between. The CDR3 reads CATSRQGYGYTF. CDR3 nucleotides: TGTGCCACCAGCAGGCAGGGGTATGGCTACACCTTC.

The V gene is TRBV2, the J gene TRBJ2-2, with 8 bases matching TRBD2. Germline V gene lookup returns CDR1 SNHLY and CDR2 FYNNEI. V shed 8 bases, J shed 3 bases, and the junction held 5 bases outside the gene matches. The CDR3 has 14 residues. The CDR3 here is CASGGLADTGELFF. DNA for the CDR3: TGTGCCAGCGGCGGACTAGCTGACACCGGGGAGCTGTTTTTT.

Comments on this clone: The same CDR3 arises from other DNA sequences in this sample as well. The chain carries TRBV6-5 and TRBJ1-1; a possible D gene is TRBD1 (5 bases). V lost 2 bases and J lost 0, with 10 bases in between. The CDR3 is 15 residues long. The V gene's germline CDR1 is MNHEY and CDR2 SVGAGI. The CDR3 DNA is TGTGCCAGCAGTTACCAACCGACAGTGAACACTGAAGCTTTCTTT. Translated: CASSYQPTVNTEAFF.

The gene calls are TRBV7-9 and TRBJ2-7, with TRBD1 matching 8 bases. J lost 12 bases, V lost 5 bases, and 12 bases had no gene match. The CDR3 contains 13 residues. Germline CDR1 reads SEHNR; CDR2 reads FQNEAQ (reference sequence). DNA for the CDR3: TGTGCCAGCAGCCCCCGGCGACAGGGGATTGGGTACTTC. Amino acids: CASSPRRQGIGYF.